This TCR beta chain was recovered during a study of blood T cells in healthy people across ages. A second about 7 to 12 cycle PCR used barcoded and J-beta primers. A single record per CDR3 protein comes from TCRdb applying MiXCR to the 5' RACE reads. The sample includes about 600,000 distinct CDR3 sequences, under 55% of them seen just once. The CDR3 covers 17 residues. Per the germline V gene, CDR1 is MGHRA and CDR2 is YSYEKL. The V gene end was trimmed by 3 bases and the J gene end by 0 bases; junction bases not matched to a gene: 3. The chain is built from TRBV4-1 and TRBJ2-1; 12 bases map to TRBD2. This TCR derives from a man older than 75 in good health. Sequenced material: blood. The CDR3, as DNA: TGCGCCAGCAGCCAGAGACTAGCGGGAGCCTCCTACAATGAGCAGTTCTTC. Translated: CASSQRLAGASYNEQFF.